This T cell receptor (beta chain) was sequenced in a study of cytomegalovirus exposure and HLA in healthy donors. This clone was seen a few times. Researchers ran the PCR with 60 Vbeta and 13 Jbeta primers. Generated by immunoSEQ multiplex PCR, the TCRdb table keeps only in-frame clones and is missing some. Here the sample spans 95,000 to 100,000 clones, approximately 83% being singletons. Germline V gives CDR1 SGHDT, CDR2 YYEEEE. This CDR3 is 15 amino acids long. V was trimmed by 2 bases and J by 0 bases, leaving 11 bases between them. The source is a female donor in good health and CMV-seropositive. The sequenced sample consisted of PBMCs. The chain recombines TRBV5-6 with TRBJ1-2; a possible D gene is TRBD1 (5 bases). Here the CDR3 reads CASSLGAAPNYGYTF. In DNA, the CDR3 is TGTGCCAGCAGCTTAGGGGCAGCTCCTAACTATGGCTACACCTTC.